The 19 T cell receptor beta chains listed next were all sequenced from one sample in a study of T-cell memory formation after mild COVID-19. Each CDR3 protein gets one entry after TCRdb re-called the 5' RACE reads with MiXCR. Altogether 350,000 to 550,000 distinct CDR3 sequences are present, over 15% being singletons, with the ten largest covering 20% to 25%. Sequences were obtained from PBMCs or a T cell subset sorted from them (not recorded which). These receptors were taken from a man younger than 35 who had mild COVID-19 (a few samples of this study predate the infection). Cell type and time point are not known.

The rearrangement links TRBV7-2 to TRBJ2-1; D tentatively reads TRBD1 or TRBD2 (5 bases each). The CDR3 has 16 amino acids. CDR1 and CDR2 from the germline V gene are SGHTA and FQGNSA. Between the trimmed V and J ends, which lost 3 bases and 0 bases, there was a span of 12 bases. The CDR3 bases are TGTGCCAGCAGCTTCTACGGGGCTAGCTCCTACAATGAGCAGTTCTTC. Translating gives CASSFYGASSYNEQFF.

This clonotype was observed many times. The V and J genes are TRBV7-6 and TRBJ1-2; D possibly corresponds to TRBD1 (5 bases). Deletions cut 5 bases from V and 7 bases from J, with 11 bases between. The CDR3 runs to 12 residues. Germline V gene sequence: CDR1 SGHVS, CDR2 FNYEAQ. The chain's CDR3 is CASSGGGPGYTF. Here the CDR3 DNA reads TGTGCCAGCAGCGGGGGGGGACCTGGCTACACCTTC.

This clonotype was detected a few times. V is TRBV7-2 and J is TRBJ1-6; 9 nucleotides align to TRBD1. In germline, CDR1 is SGHTA, CDR2 FQGNSA. Trimming at V came to 1 base and at J to 10 bases, leaving 5 bases not matched to a gene. The CDR3 is made up of 15 amino acids. The CDR3 sequence: CASSLVQGAVSPLHF. The CDR3 region has the DNA TGTGCCAGCAGCTTAGTACAGGGGGCTGTCTCACCCCTCCACTTT. The variable domain in full, completed from reference TRBV7-2 and TRBJ1-6, reads GAGVSQSPSNKVTEKGKDVELRCDPISGHTALYWYRQSLGQGLEFLIYFQGNSAPDKSGLPSDRFSAERTGGSVSTLTIQRTQQEDSAVYLCASSLVQGAVSPLHFGNGTRLTVT.

The chain couples TRBV11-2 to TRBJ1-2; weak D call: TRBD1 (6 bases). The CDR3 extends over 16 amino acids. Trimming shortened V by 4 bases and J by 3 bases, and 18 bases separated the two germline ends. In germline, CDR1 is SGHAT, CDR2 FQNNGV. The DNA of the CDR3 is TGTGCCAGCAGCTCACTCAGGACAGAGGCTCACTATGGCTACACCTTC. Its protein product is CASSSLRTEAHYGYTF.

Worth noting for this clonotype: Just one base apart from a much larger clone, this may be a read error. The gene calls are TRBV6-2 or TRBV6-3 and TRBJ2-1, with 7 bases aligning to TRBD1. The germline V gene encodes CDR1 MNHEY and CDR2 SVGEGT. The CDR3 loop spans 13 amino acids. The J segment lost 0 bases and the V segment lost 11 bases, leaving 4 bases of the junction unmatched. CDR3 bases: TGTGCCTGCCGGGACAGCTCCTACAATGAGCAGTTCTTC. It specifies CACRDSSYNEQFF.

This clonotype was seen a handful of times. CDR3 sequence: CASSPRPGPTGELFF. For the CDR3, the DNA is TGTGCCAGCAGCCCCAGACCGGGTCCCACCGGGGAGCTGTTTTTT. The V gene is TRBV7-6, the J gene TRBJ2-2; D gene uncertain. Trimming shortened V by 5 bases and J by 4 bases, and 14 bases separated the two germline ends. The CDR3 sequence is 15 residues long. From germline, CDR1 is SGHVS and CDR2 FNYEAQ.

The V and J genes are TRBV11-2 and TRBJ2-5; D ambiguous. This CDR3 has 13 amino acids. Per the germline V gene, CDR1 is SGHAT and CDR2 is FQNNGV. V was pared by 5 bases and J by 3 bases, with 10 bases between. CDR3 nucleotides: TGTGCCAGCAGCCGTCCGGGTAAAGAGACCCAGTACTTC. Translating gives CASSRPGKETQYF.

The rearrangement joins TRBV10-3 to TRBJ1-5; no clear D. This CDR3 is 14 amino acids long. Between the trimmed V and J ends, which lost 5 bases and 5 bases, there was a span of 13 bases. The germline CDR1 and CDR2 sequences are ENHRY and SYGVKD. This CDR3 is CAISLWAAHQPQHF. CDR3 coding DNA: TGTGCCATCAGTTTGTGGGCGGCCCATCAGCCCCAGCATTTT.

This clonotype has at least ten counts. This chain uses TRBV7-9 with TRBJ2-5; D may match TRBD1 or TRBD2 (5 bases each). CDR1 SEHNR and CDR2 FQNEAQ come from the germline V gene (reference sequence). V lost 6 bases and J lost 0, with 11 bases in between. This CDR3 is built from 14 residues. Here the CDR3 DNA reads TGTGCCAGCAGGCCACCGGGGCACCAAGAGACCCAGTACTTC. Encoded protein: CASRPPGHQETQYF. Supplemented by reference TRBV7-9 and TRBJ2-5, the full variable domain reads DTGVSQNPRHKITKRGQNVTFRCDPISEHNRLYWYRQTLGQGPEFLTYFQNEAQLEKSRLLSDRFSAERPKGSFSTLEIQRTEQGDSAMYLCASRPPGHQETQYFGPGTRLLVL.

This chain connects TRBV7-6 to TRBJ2-3; D is possibly TRBD2 (6 bases). V lost 2 bases and J 2 bases, leaving 11 bases between the germline ends. The V gene's germline CDR1 is SGHVS and CDR2 FNYEAQ. This CDR3 contains 15 residues. CDR3 coding DNA: TGTGCCAGCAGCTTAATAGCGGCTAACACAGATACGCAGTATTTT. Translating gives CASSLIAANTDTQYF.

This clonotype was seen only a few times. This rearrangement joins TRBV18 to TRBJ1-1; no reliable D call. The length of the CDR3 is 15 residues. Per germline, CDR1 KGHSH and CDR2 LQKENI. The V end lost 0 bases, the J end lost 0 bases, and 8 bases lay between the germline ends. As DNA, the CDR3 is TGTGCCAGCTCACCACCGGCCAGCGTGAACACTGAAGCTTTCTTT. The encoded protein is CASSPPASVNTEAFF.

The sample holds a few counts of this clonotype. The chain recombines TRBV25-1 with TRBJ2-2, with 8 bases identical to TRBD1. The germline CDR1 and CDR2 sequences are MGHDK and SYGVNS. The CDR3 runs 14 residues. V lost 4 bases, J lost 8 bases, and 6 bases stayed unmatched. The CDR3 loop reads CASSVTGAYGELFF. CDR3 bases: TGTGCCAGCAGTGTGACAGGGGCGTATGGGGAGCTGTTTTTT. Drawing the rest from reference TRBV25-1 and TRBJ2-2, the complete variable domain is EADIYQTPRYLVIGTGKKITLECSQTMGHDKMYWYQQDPGMELHLIHYSYGVNSTEKGDLSSESTVSRIRTEHFPLTLESARPSHTSQYLCASSVTGAYGELFFGEGSRLTVL.

This clonotype was seen ten or more times. The gene calls are TRBV10-3 and TRBJ1-1, with D unresolved. The CDR3 loop spans 15 amino acids. V lost 2 bases to trimming and J lost 1 base, with 11 bases between them. Germline lookup yields CDR1 ENHRY and CDR2 SYGVKD. CDR3 sequence: CAISEQIYKNTEAFF. The CDR3 coding sequence is TGTGCCATCAGTGAGCAAATCTACAAGAACACTGAAGCTTTCTTT.

The DNA of the CDR3 is TGCGCCAGCAGCCACCCTAGCGGGGCAGATACGCAGTATTTT. It specifies CASSHPSGADTQYF. The V gene is TRBV5-1, the J gene TRBJ2-3, with TRBD2 identical over 9 bases. V lost 4 bases, J lost 4 bases, and 4 bases stayed unmatched. Per the germline V gene, CDR1 is SGHRS and CDR2 is YFSETQ. This CDR3 has 14 amino acids. Filled out from reference TRBV5-1 and TRBJ2-3, the complete variable domain reads KAGVTQTPRYLIKTRGQQVTLSCSPISGHRSVSWYQQTPGQGLQFLFEYFSETQRNKGNFPGRFSGRQFSNSRSEMNVSTLELGDSALYLCASSHPSGADTQYFGPGTRLTVL.

In this sample, this clonotype turned up a few times. The rearrangement links TRBV27 to TRBJ1-2; a weak D match, TRBD1 (6 bases). The V gene lost 5 bases and the J gene lost 5 bases, with 21 bases spanning the gap. Germline CDR1 MNHEY, CDR2 SMNVEV (reference sequence). This CDR3 region has 16 residues. CDR3 in amino acids: CASSPRRVPDRYGYTF. As DNA, the CDR3 is TGTGCCAGCAGTCCCCGACGGGTTCCGGACAGATATGGCTACACCTTC.

The chain combines TRBV6-2 or TRBV6-3 with TRBJ1-5; 12 bases align to TRBD1. Trimming removed 0 bases from V and 7 bases from J; junction bases left unmatched: 10. The CDR3 runs 18 residues. The V gene's germline CDR1 is MNHEY and CDR2 SVGEGT. The CDR3, as DNA: TGTGCCAGCAGTTACTCTCCGGGACAGGGGGCTCTAGGACAGCCCCAGCATTTT. This sequence encodes CASSYSPGQGALGQPQHF.

This clonotype was counted between two and nine times. The chain has TRBV4-3 and TRBJ2-2; the match to TRBD2 covers 7 bases. CDR1 and CDR2 from the germline V gene are LGHNA and YSLEER. V shed 5 bases and J 7 bases; nucleotides not matched to a gene: 10. The CDR3 is 15 amino acids. The CDR3 DNA reads as TGCGCCAGCAGCGGAGTCGGGGGGTATGGCGGGGAGCTGTTTTTT. Amino acid sequence: CASSGVGGYGGELFF.

The chain recombines TRBV6-5 with TRBJ2-5; the D is unclear. The CDR3 spans 13 residues. Germline lookup yields CDR1 MNHEY and CDR2 SVGAGI. Between the trimmed V and J ends, which lost 2 bases and 3 bases, there was a span of 7 bases. The chain's CDR3 is CASSYEIEETQYF. In nucleotides, the CDR3 is TGTGCCAGCAGTTACGAGATAGAAGAGACCCAGTACTTC.

The genes are TRBV15 and TRBJ2-7, with D unresolved. Germline lookup yields CDR1 LNHNV and CDR2 YYDKDF (reference sequence). The CDR3 sequence is 13 residues long. The ends were cut back, 1 base at V and 3 bases at J, with 7 bases in the middle. This CDR3 reads CATSRAYGYEQYV. CDR3 nucleotides: TGTGCCACCAGCAGAGCATATGGCTACGAGCAGTACGTC.